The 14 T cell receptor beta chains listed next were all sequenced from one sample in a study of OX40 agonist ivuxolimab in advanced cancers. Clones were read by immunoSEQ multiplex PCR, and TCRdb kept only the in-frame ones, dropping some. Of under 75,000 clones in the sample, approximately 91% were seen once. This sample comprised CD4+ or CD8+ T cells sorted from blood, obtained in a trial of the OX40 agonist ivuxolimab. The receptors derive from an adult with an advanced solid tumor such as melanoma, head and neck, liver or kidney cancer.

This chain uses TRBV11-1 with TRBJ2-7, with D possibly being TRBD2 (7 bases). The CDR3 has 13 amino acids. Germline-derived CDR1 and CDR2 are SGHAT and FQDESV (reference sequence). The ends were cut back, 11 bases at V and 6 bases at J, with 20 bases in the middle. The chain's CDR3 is CALEGEGSSEQYF. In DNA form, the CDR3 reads TGTGCCCTCGAGGGGGAGGGCTCTTCCGAGCAGTACTTC.

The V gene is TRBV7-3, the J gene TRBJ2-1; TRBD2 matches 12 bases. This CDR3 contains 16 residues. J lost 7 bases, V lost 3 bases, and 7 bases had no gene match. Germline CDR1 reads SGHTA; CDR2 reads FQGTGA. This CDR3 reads CASSFKTSGSTNEQFF. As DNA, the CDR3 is TGTGCCAGCAGCTTTAAGACTAGCGGGAGTACTAATGAGCAGTTCTTC.

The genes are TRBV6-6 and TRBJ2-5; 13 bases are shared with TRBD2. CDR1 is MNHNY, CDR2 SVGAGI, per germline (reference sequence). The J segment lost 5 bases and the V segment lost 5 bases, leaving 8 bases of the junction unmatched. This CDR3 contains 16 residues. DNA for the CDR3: TGTGCCAGCAGTCCTACTAGCGGGAGGGCCGGGGAGACCCAGTACTTC. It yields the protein CASSPTSGRAGETQYF.

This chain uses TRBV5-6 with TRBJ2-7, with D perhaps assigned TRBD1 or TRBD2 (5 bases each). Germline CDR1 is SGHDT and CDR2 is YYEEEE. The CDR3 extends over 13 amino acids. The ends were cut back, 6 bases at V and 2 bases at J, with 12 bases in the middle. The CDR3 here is CASNSGTAYEQYF. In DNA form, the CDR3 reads TGTGCCAGCAACTCAGGGACGGCCTACGAGCAGTACTTC. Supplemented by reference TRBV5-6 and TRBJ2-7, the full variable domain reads DAGVTQSPTHLIKTRGQQVTLRCSPKSGHDTVSWYQQALGQGPQFIFQYYEEEERQRGNFPDRFSGHQFPNYSSELNVNALLLGDSALYLCASNSGTAYEQYFGPGTRLTVT.

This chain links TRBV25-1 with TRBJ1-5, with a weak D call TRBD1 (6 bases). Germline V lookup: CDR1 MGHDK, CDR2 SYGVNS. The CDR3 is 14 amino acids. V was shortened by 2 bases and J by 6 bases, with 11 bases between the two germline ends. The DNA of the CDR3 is TGTGCCAGCAGTGAAATCGTCAGGGGTCAGCCCCAGCATTTT. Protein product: CASSEIVRGQPQHF.

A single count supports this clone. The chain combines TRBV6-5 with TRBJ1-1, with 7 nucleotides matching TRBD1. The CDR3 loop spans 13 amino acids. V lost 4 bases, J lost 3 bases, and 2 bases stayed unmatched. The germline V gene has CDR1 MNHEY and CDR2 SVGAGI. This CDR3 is CASSSTGDTEAFF. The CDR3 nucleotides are TGTGCCAGCAGTTCAACAGGGGACACTGAAGCTTTCTTT.

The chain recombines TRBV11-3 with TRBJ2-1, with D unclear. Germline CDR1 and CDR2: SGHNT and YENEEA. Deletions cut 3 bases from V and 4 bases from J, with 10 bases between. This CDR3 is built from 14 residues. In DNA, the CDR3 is TGTGCCAGCAGCTTTGCGGACCTTTACAATGAGCAGTTCTTC. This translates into CASSFADLYNEQFF.

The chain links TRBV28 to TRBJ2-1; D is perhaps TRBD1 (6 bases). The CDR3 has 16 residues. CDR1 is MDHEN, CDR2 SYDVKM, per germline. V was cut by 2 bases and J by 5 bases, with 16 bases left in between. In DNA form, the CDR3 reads TGTGCCAGCAGTTTAACGGACAGCGACCCCCACAATGAGCAGTTCTTC. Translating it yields CASSLTDSDPHNEQFF.

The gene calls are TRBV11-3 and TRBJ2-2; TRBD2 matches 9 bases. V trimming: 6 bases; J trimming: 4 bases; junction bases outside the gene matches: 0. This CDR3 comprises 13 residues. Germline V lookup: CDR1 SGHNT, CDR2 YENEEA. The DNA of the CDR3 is TGTGCCAGCAGTAGCGGGAGCACCGGGGAGCTGTTTTTT. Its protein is CASSSGSTGELFF. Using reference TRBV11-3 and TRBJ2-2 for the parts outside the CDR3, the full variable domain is EAGVVQSPRYKIIEKKQPVAFWCNPISGHNTLYWYLQNLGQGPELLIRYENEEAVDDSQLPKDRFSAERLKGVDSTLKIQPAELGDSAVYLCASSSGSTGELFFGEGSRLTVL.

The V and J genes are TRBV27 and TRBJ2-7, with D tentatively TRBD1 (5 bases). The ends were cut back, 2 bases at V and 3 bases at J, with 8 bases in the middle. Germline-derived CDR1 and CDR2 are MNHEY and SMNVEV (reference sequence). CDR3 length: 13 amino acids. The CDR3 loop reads CASSLAQGYEQYF. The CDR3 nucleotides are TGTGCCAGCAGTTTAGCGCAGGGCTACGAGCAGTACTTC.

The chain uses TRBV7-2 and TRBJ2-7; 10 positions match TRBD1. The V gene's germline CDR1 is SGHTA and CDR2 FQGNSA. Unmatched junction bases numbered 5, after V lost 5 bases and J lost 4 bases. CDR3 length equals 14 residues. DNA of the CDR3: TGTGCCAGCAGCCCCGGGACAGGGGTTTACGAGCAGTACTTC. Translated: CASSPGTGVYEQYF. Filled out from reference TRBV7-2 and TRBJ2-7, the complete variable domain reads GAGVSQSPSNKVTEKGKDVELRCDPISGHTALYWYRQSLGQGLEFLIYFQGNSAPDKSGLPSDRFSAERTGGSVSTLTIQRTQQEDSAVYLCASSPGTGVYEQYFGPGTRLTVT.

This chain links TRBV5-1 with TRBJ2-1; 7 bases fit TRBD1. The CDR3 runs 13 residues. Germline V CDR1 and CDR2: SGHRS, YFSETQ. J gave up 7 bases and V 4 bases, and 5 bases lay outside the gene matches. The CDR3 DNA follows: TGCGCCAGCAGCCCCTGGACAGGAAATGAGCAGTTCTTC. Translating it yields CASSPWTGNEQFF.

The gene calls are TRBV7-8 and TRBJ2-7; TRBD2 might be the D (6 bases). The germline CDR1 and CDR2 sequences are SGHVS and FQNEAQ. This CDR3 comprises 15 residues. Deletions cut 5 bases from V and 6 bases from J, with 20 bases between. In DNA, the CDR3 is TGTGCCAGCAGCCCAGTGGGCCGGGAGTCCGGCGAGCAGTACTTC. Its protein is CASSPVGRESGEQYF.

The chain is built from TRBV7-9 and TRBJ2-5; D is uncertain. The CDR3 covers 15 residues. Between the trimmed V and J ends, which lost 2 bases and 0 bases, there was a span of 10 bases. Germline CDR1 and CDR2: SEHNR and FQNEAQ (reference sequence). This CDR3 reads CASSLIEAHQETQYF. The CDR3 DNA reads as TGTGCCAGCAGCTTAATCGAAGCTCACCAAGAGACCCAGTACTTC.